This T cell receptor beta chain comes out of a study of shared clonotypes between healthy human individuals (dated by TCRdb to 2020 to 2021). About the full investigation: The cohort included a few men and a couple of women between 18 and 49 years of age. Leukapheresis yielded between about 0.85 and 10 billion PBMCs per donor. To increase sequencing depth and limit assay-specific biases, different laboratories used diverse techniques to prepare libraries and sequence TCR repertoires. The study deeply sequenced blood TCR repertoires of five healthy adults to estimate repertoire size and the extent of clonotype sharing between individuals. For each donor, CD4 naive and CD4 memory were each run on three plates, CD8 naive on two plates, and CD8 memory on one plate. The full study reports these points: Naive subsets generally had larger estimated clonotype richness than memory subsets did. Compared with non-shared clonotypes, clonotypes shared by all four sorted-subset donors had higher generation probabilities. Rarefaction of sorted-subset datasets indicated incomplete sequencing despite the large sequencing depth. Because the study included only a small number of donors, the genetic and exposure-history diversity represented was limited. Pairwise subsampling indicated that sequencing depth was expected to affect the degree of clonotype sharing among donors. Across four donors, roughly 5% of naive CD4, more than 3% of naive CD8, 2% to 2.5% of memory CD4, and over 0.35% of memory CD8 clonotypes were shared. Only blood was sampled, and tissue TCR repertoires likely differ from those in blood.

Taken from the germline V gene, the CDR1 and CDR2 loops are SNHLY and FYNNEI. V loses 2 bases, J loses 0 bases, and the germline ends lie 16 bases apart. From cysteine to phenylalanine, the CDR3 is 17 amino acids long. Only the CDR3 DNA is retained, 51 bases long and in frame from the first base. TCR CDR3 regions were amplified from genomic DNA by multiplex PCR using the deep immunoSEQ assay. For each cell subset, the extracted genomic DNA was distributed evenly across all wells of several immunoSEQ 96-well plates, and each plate served as one replicate. Each replicate PCR for sorted subsets received roughly 0.2 ug genomic DNA, equal to roughly 30,000 T cell genomes. The purified libraries were quantified using a Qubit 3.0 fluorometer, sized with a Bioanalyzer 2100, and then quantified again using the KAPA Library Quantification kit. Every immunoSEQ 96-well plate was sequenced on a separate single-read 150-cycle Illumina NextSeq 550 flow cell. On the study's bioinformatics: Because the immunoSEQ output held only junctional sequences and lacked quality scores, the filtering could not match the filtering applied to full-length reads. Sequences were annotated with PyIR, a Python wrapper for IgBLAST v1.9, and V/J genes and CDR3 were assigned using IMGT germline references. Any read was removed if the V/J assignment was weak (E-value above 1e-6), the CDR3 was missing, or the read contained stop codons, out-of-frame junctions, or ambiguous translated residues. V3J clonotypes were defined as sequences sharing an identical inferred V gene, J gene, and CDR3 amino acid sequence. To compute the percentage overlap between repertoires, the number of shared unique clonotypes was divided by the size of the smaller repertoire. Repertoire richness was assessed with RTK rarefaction, the Chao1 estimator, and Recon v2.1 estimates of unobserved clonotypes. For all TCRbeta clonotypes obtained by the gDNA method from several donors, generation probabilities were computed with OLGA. TCRdb limited this immuneACCESS table to in-frame rearrangements with V and J called. A share of clones is missing; checked studies link under half to unresolved V genes, and the rest is unexplained. V and J calls and clone size are copied from that table; D and trimming were computed from the DNA. For this sample there are roughly 2,000,000 clones; about 95% appear just once. The ten largest clones capture 0.95% to 1.5% of the sample.

For the CD8 naive samples, CD45RO-negative cells were positively selected for CCR7, yielding a CD45RA+CCR7+ population from which TemRA cells were excluded. The donors were healthy, HIV-negative adults with no recently reported acute infections or vaccinations. Only Caucasian adults living in Nashville, Tennessee, USA were represented among the donors. After blood collection by leukapheresis, PBMCs were isolated using Ficoll-Histopaque density gradient centrifugation and then cryopreserved in the vapor phase of liquid nitrogen. Purity and quantity of every magnetically sorted T cell population were checked by analytical flow cytometry. From each sorted fraction, genomic DNA was isolated and quantified by UV absorbance on a Nanodrop 2000c. A remark on this clone: It has no known antigen specificity. No quality values exist for individual bases; no much larger clone is one base distant.

The TCR comes from a young man in good health. Recombination joined TRBV2 with TRBJ1-1; the D segment could be TRBD1, given 5 matching bases. Sequencing used naive CD8+ T cells sorted from blood. The intended sense of this specimen's cell subset or site label: CD45RA+CCR7+. The DNA reads TGTGCCAGCAGTGAATCCCTCCCGACAGTAATGAACACTGAAGCTTTCTTT. This codes for CASSESLPTVMNTEAFF.